The present T cell receptor beta chain was sequenced within a study of T cells in Graves' hyperthyroidism and ophthalmopathy. Findings and limits, study-wide: Also found in blood were most expanded thyroid clonotypes above 0.001.

The J segment lost 6 bases and the V segment lost 2 bases, leaving 9 bases of the junction unmatched. Per the germline V gene, CDR1 is GTSNPN and CDR2 is SVGIG (reference sequence). CDR3 length: 16 residues. The study based diagnoses on clinical symptoms, serum thyroxine and TRAb, thyroid ultrasound and orbital computed tomography. A sample of blood taken at first hyperthyroidism diagnosis preceded any ophthalmopathy symptoms. Regions amplified from RNA transcripts were the TCR beta CDR3 regions. The TCR CDR3 first-round RT-PCR relied on the HTBI primer set. TCRdb reprocessed the multiplex PCR reads with MiXCR, giving one entry per CDR3 protein. The table has some 600,000 distinct CDR3 sequences, approximately 15% seen once. This clonotype has ten or more counts. The antigen is unknown.

The V call is TRBV30, the J call TRBJ2-2; TRBD2 aligns across 10 bases. The clonotype comes from a woman under 40 with Graves' hyperthyroidism that later progressed to Graves' ophthalmopathy. Sequencing was done on a sample of blood. The CDR3 nucleotides are TGTGCCTGGAGTCCAGCAGCGGGAGGGCCCGCCGGGGAGCTGTTTTTT. It translates to CAWSPAAGGPAGELFF.